The 10 T cell receptor beta chains reported below all come from one sample, sequenced in a study of cytotoxic CD8 clonotypes in ibrutinib-treated CLL (dated by TCRdb to about 2021). The time point label here, explained by the study, means: 20 to 25 months on ibrutinib. The library was built by means of the immunoSEQ multiplex PCR assay. TCRdb re-hosts the immuneACCESS table, in-frame sequences only. Its copies lack some clones; in the studies checked, an unresolved V gene accounts for under half of them, and the cause for the rest is not known. This sample lists roughly 250,000 clones; less than 75% were detected once. Just over 15% of the sample lies in the top ten. Sequences were derived from PBMCs, sampled after 24 months of ibrutinib treatment. These receptors originate from a human donor with chronic lymphocytic leukemia.

For this clone: One junction end does not reproduce the germline sequence, and a read error may be involved. V usage is TRBV15 and J usage is TRBJ2-6, with 11 bases matching TRBD2. Germline CDR1 reads LNHNV; CDR2 reads YYDKDF (reference sequence). The CDR3 sequence is 14 residues long. CDR3 DNA: TGTGCCACCAGCAGAGATCGGGGACTAGCGGCCCCGGCTTTC. The encoded protein is CATSRDRGLAAPAF. The variable domain in full, completed from reference TRBV15 and TRBJ2-6, reads DAMVIQNPRYQVTQFGKPVTLSCSQTLNHNVMYWYQQKSSQAPKLLFHYYDKDFNNEADTPDNFQSRRPNTSFCFLDIRSPGLGDTAMYLCATSRDRGLAAPAFGAGSRLTVL.

This chain links TRBV25-1 with TRBJ2-5, with D possibly matching TRBD1 (5 bases). The CDR3 consists of 13 residues. The germline V and J ends were trimmed by 4 bases and 5 bases, with 11 bases remaining between them. Germline loops: CDR1 MGHDK, CDR2 SYGVNS. CDR3 sequence reads: CASSALGLETQYF. CDR3 sequence (DNA): TGTGCCAGCAGTGCGTTGGGGCTGGAGACCCAGTACTTC. The full variable domain, in which reference TRBV25-1 and TRBJ2-5 provide the parts outside the CDR3, is EADIYQTPRYLVIGTGKKITLECSQTMGHDKMYWYQQDPGMELHLIHYSYGVNSTEKGDLSSESTVSRIRTEHFPLTLESARPSHTSQYLCASSALGLETQYFGPGTRLLVL.

This clone showed up just a few times. CDR3 nucleotides: TGCAGCGTTTACTGGGGATTCAATGAGCAGTTCTTC. Translated: CSVYWGFNEQFF. The V gene is TRBV29-1, the J gene TRBJ2-1; D not certain. The CDR3 totals 12 residues. Germline assignment: CDR1 SQVTM and CDR2 ANQGSEA. The V end was cut by 5 bases, the J end by 6 bases, with 11 bases between.

This chain links TRBV7-2 with TRBJ2-1; 13 positions agree with TRBD2. V shed 5 bases and J 4 bases; nucleotides not matched to a gene: 11. This CDR3 contains 18 residues. The germline CDR1 and CDR2 sequences are SGHTA and FQGNSA. The CDR3 DNA is TGTGCCAGCAGCCGGATCCGACTAGCGGGAGGCCCTTACAATGAGCAGTTCTTC. Translated: CASSRIRLAGGPYNEQFF.

V gene TRBV5-5 combines with J gene TRBJ2-3, with D unresolved. CDR1 is SGHKS, CDR2 YYEKEE, per germline (reference sequence). The V end was cut by 2 bases, the J end by 4 bases, with 11 bases between. The CDR3 spans 14 residues. CDR3 DNA sequence: TGTGCCAGCAGCTTCTCCCCCGAAGCAGATACGCAGTATTTT. Its protein is CASSFSPEADTQYF. The variable domain in full, with the rest retrieved from reference TRBV5-5 and TRBJ2-3, is DAGVTQSPTHLIKTRGQQVTLRCSPISGHKSVSWYQQVLGQGPQFIFQYYEKEERGRGNFPDRFSARQFPNYSSELNVNALLLGDSALYLCASSFSPEADTQYFGPGTRLTVL.

This clone was observed a few times. The chain joins TRBV7-2 to TRBJ1-1; no clear D gene. The germline gives CDR1 SGHTA, CDR2 FQGNSA. Trimming shortened V by 0 bases and J by 10 bases, and 15 bases separated the two germline ends. This CDR3 is built from 14 residues. CDR3 DNA sequence: TGTGCCAGCAGCTTAGCGGCTTCTACCCCGGGAGCTTTCTTT. As protein: CASSLAASTPGAFF.

The chain links TRBV5-1 to TRBJ2-4; no firm D call. Germline V gene lookup returns CDR1 SGHRS and CDR2 YFSETQ. The CDR3 totals 15 residues. The V end was cut by 1 base, the J end by 0 bases, with 8 bases between. CDR3 sequence reads: CASSLSSKAKNIQYF. The DNA for the CDR3 is TGCGCCAGCAGCTTGTCCAGTAAAGCCAAAAACATTCAGTACTTC.

The chain uses TRBV27 and TRBJ2-3; D is unclear. V was shortened by 3 bases and J by 3 bases, with 16 bases between the two germline ends. Germline CDR1 is MNHEY and CDR2 is SMNVEV (reference sequence). The CDR3 contains 16 residues. CDR3: CASSFLTRSETDTQYF. CDR3 bases: TGTGCCAGCAGTTTCCTAACGAGAAGCGAAACAGATACGCAGTATTTT.

This clone was found once. J is TRBJ2-3 and V is TRBV30; TRBD1 aligns across 8 bases. This CDR3 is 17 amino acids long. V gave up 0 bases and J gave up 2 bases; unmatched junction bases: 10. The germline CDR1 and CDR2 sequences are GTSNPN and SVGIG (reference sequence). The CDR3 spells CAWSVGPDRDVTDTQYF. CDR3 nucleotides: TGTGCCTGGAGTGTCGGGCCGGACAGGGACGTCACAGATACGCAGTATTTT.

The V and J genes are TRBV9 and TRBJ2-7; D is possibly TRBD2 (5 bases). The germline V and J ends were trimmed by 0 bases and 2 bases, with 12 bases remaining between them. This CDR3 contains 15 residues. CDR1 is SGDLS and CDR2 is YYNGEE in the germline V gene. CDR3 DNA sequence: TGTGCCAGCAGCGTAGATGGAAGCGGTACCTACGAGCAGTACTTC. Translation gives CASSVDGSGTYEQYF.